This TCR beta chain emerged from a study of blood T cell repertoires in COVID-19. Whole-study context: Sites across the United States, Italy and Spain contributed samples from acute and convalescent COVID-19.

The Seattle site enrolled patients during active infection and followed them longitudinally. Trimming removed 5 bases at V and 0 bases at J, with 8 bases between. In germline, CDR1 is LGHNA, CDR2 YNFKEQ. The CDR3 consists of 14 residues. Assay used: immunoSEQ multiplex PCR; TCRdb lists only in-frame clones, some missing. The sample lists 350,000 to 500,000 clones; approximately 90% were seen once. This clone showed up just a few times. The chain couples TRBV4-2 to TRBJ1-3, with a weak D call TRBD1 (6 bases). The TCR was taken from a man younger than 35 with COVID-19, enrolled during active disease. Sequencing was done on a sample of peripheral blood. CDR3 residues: CASSTGFSGNTIYF. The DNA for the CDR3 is TGTGCCAGCAGCACAGGGTTCTCTGGAAACACCATATATTTT.